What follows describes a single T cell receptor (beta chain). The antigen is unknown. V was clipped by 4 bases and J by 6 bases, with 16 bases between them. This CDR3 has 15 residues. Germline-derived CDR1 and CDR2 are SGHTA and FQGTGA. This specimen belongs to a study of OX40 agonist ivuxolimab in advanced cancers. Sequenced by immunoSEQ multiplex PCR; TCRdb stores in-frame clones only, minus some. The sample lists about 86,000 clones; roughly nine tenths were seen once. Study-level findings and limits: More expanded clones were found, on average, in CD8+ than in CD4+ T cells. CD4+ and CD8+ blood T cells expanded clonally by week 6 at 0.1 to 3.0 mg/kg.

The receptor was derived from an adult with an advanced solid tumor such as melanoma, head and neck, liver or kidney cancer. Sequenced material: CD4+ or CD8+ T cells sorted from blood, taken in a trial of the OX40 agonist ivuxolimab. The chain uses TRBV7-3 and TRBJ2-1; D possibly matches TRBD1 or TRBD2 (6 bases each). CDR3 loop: CASSSLGGGSNEQFF. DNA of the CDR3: TGTGCCAGCAGCTCCCTCGGGGGCGGATCCAATGAGCAGTTCTTC.